What follows is one T cell receptor beta chain and its context. As yet, its antigen is unknown. This sample was included in a study of T cells in localized non-small cell lung cancer. Study-level findings and limits: The highest T cell clonality was in uninvolved adjacent lung, above tumor.

Assay used: immunoSEQ multiplex PCR; TCRdb lists only in-frame clones, some missing. This sample carries under 1,200 clones, about 40% of them seen once, and the ten largest clones take about 14%. The CDR3 loop spans 12 amino acids. The germline V gene has CDR1 KGHSH and CDR2 LQKENI. Trimming took 4 bases from V and 8 from J, leaving 11 bases between them. The sample here was normal lung tissue next to the tumor, taken before any cancer treatment. This TCR was sampled from a man between 40 and 75 years old with stage III lung adenocarcinoma. The rearrangement joins TRBV18 to TRBJ1-2; TRBD1 is a possible D gene (6 bases). The DNA for the CDR3 is TGTGCCAGCTCACTCCGGGACACCGGCTACACCTTC. Protein sequence: CASSLRDTGYTF.